This T cell receptor (beta chain) was retrieved from a study of prognosis after radiotherapy for stage I lung cancer. As for the study in general: Patients numbered approximately 12 men and more than 5 women, aged roughly 53 to 84 with a median of 74.5 years. The study, taken as a whole, reports: Stereotactic body radiation therapy was followed by a fall in unique TCR clone counts, with a median of approximately 10,000 versus 7,000.

The genomic DNA TCR beta CDR3 region underwent two rounds of multiplex PCR. Primers targeting each individual TRBV and TRBJ gene were applied in first-round PCR. TCRdb reprocessed the multiplex PCR reads with MiXCR, giving one entry per CDR3 protein. This table has 59,000 or so distinct CDR3 sequences, approximately 25% appearing once. Germline-derived CDR1 and CDR2 are KGHDR and SFDVKD. The junction had 16 bases not matched to a gene; V was cut back by 7 bases and J by 1 base. This CDR3 has 19 residues. Ten or more counts support this clonotype. Its target is not known. The sample in question was PBMCs, obtained before or after stereotactic body radiation therapy (not recorded which). The chain employs TRBV24-1 and TRBJ2-3, with 10 bases lining up with TRBD2. This TCR was recovered from a donor of 50 years or more with non-small cell lung cancer. CDR3 loop: CATSTSSGGQPGGTDTQYF. DNA for the CDR3: TGTGCCACCAGCACGAGTAGCGGGGGGCAACCTGGTGGCACAGATACGCAGTATTTT.